Sequencing of this TCR beta chain was carried out in a study of T cells in Graves' hyperthyroidism and ophthalmopathy (dated by TCRdb to the late 2010s). For the wider study: Peripheral blood samples were taken at initial diagnosis, before any treatment was given. To identify distinguishing TCR V-J signatures, a discovery cohort of about 100 patients was used, comprising roughly 45 with Graves' ophthalmopathy and around 57 with stable Graves' hyperthyroidism. Prospective prediction of ophthalmopathy was tested in an independent validation cohort of 18 to 20 hyperthyroidism patients and 15 to 17 patients who later progressed to ophthalmopathy. The approximately 100 discovery patients were divided at random into training and test sets in a 7:3 ratio. The study also compared thyroid tissue and blood T-cell repertoires from five or six Graves' hyperthyroidism patients. Following sampling, methimazole starting at 30 mg daily was given to hyperthyroidism patients, and high-dose intravenous methylprednisolone was given to ophthalmopathy patients. The paper describes TCR Vbeta CDR3 sequencing of fewer than 150 peripheral blood samples, made up of about 40 ophthalmopathy patients, 70 to 80 hyperthyroidism patients and 17 progressor patients.

The research as a whole found: In validation, the model predicted progression to ophthalmopathy with approximately 69% sensitivity and 72.22% specificity, a median of 6.5 months before onset. Most expanded thyroid clonotypes (frequency above 0.001) were also detected in blood, suggesting blood repertoires may reflect thyroid immune responses. A 13 V-J signature model separated ophthalmopathy from stable hyperthyroidism, with 87.88% sensitivity and about 81% specificity in cross-validation and 80%/75% in testing. No statistical method was used to fix the sample size in advance, and group allocation was not hidden from the investigators.

In the ophthalmopathy patients, disease was moderately to severely active, with a Clinical Activity Score of 3 or more, a NOSPECS grade of 4 or more, and a duration of less than 3 months. Patients with uncontrolled infections, other autoimmune diseases, pregnancy or lactation were excluded. Diagnoses relied on clinical symptoms, serum thyroxine and TRAb, thyroid ultrasound and orbital computed tomography. PBMCs were separated from 10 ml of fresh peripheral blood using Ficoll-Paque density gradient centrifugation. Total RNA was extracted with Trizol reagent, and quality was checked on an Agilent 2100 Bioanalyzer. Amplification of TCR beta CDR3 regions was carried out from RNA transcripts. The TCR CDR3 was subjected to a first round of RT-PCR using the HTBI primer set and the Qiagen OneStep RT-PCR kit. Libraries were constructed in a second round of multiplex PCR, after which size selection and purification were carried out. Paired-end sequencing of the libraries was performed with 100 bp reads on an Illumina HiSeq2000. As for the authors' bioinformatics: SOAPnuke was used to process the raw data, throwing out any read that contained adapters or uncalled bases, had a mean Phred below 15, or lacked an exact constant-primer or identifier match. COPE v1.2.5 was used to merge the high-quality paired reads, and each unique nucleotide sequence was defined as a clonotype. MiTCR v1.1 was used to align clonotypes to the IMGT TRBV, TRBD and TRBJ reference segments. Analysis was restricted to V-J combinations with a frequency above 0.0001, which covered about 99% of repertoires. The TCS score was defined as the ratio of F50 (clonal expansion) to E x V (chaos), calculated using BLOSUM62-based TCRdist between CDR3 peptides within each V-J. Welch's t-statistics and random forest reduced approximately 520 V-J features to 10 to 15, which were used in a naive Bayes classifier (R e1071). The public sequencing data were trimmed at Q25 with fastp and processed into clonotypes with MiXCR by TCRdb, which kept only in-frame beta chains. Duplicate CDR3 protein sequences are folded into a single record with the most common DNA and genes. These V and J calls originate from TCRdb's pipeline instead of the authors' own analysis. The sample data list some 490,000 distinct CDR3 sequences, and approximately 22% of these were observed just once. The ten largest clones capture around 54% of the sample.

This clonotype has a count of ten or more. No antigen is known for it. Base qualities are not recorded, but no much larger clone differs from it by a single base. The specimen was blood. This TCR derives from a woman aged 70-85 years with Graves' ophthalmopathy.

The nucleotides are TGTGCCAGCAGTTCCCTCCTAGGCGATACGCAGTATTTT. It translates as CASSSLLGDTQYF. The chain employs TRBV7-9 and TRBJ2-3, with no confident D gene call. Including cysteine and phenylalanine, the CDR3 has 13 amino acids. Just CDR3 DNA is preserved here, 39 bases in frame from base 1. According to the germline V gene (reference sequence), CDR1 reads SEHNR and CDR2 reads FQNEAQ. V loses 6 bases, J loses 6 bases, and the germline ends lie 13 bases apart.